Presented here are 19 T cell receptor beta chains from one specimen sequenced in a study of molecular identifiers for immune sequencing clone quantification. TCRdb ran MiXCR on the PCR reads and lists one entry per CDR3 protein. The table has over 300,000 distinct CDR3 sequences, 24% seen once. Sequences were obtained from naive CD8+ T cells from blood, with Jurkat cell RNA spiked in. Documented subset: FACS-sorted CD8+CD4-CCR7+CD45RA+ naive T cells. Receptors originate from a human donor in good health. Some libraries in this study had Jurkat cell RNA spiked in.

Only a few counts were recorded for this clonotype. The gene calls are TRBV28 and TRBJ2-7; D not certain. Germline V gives CDR1 MDHEN, CDR2 SYDVKM. The ends were cut back, 3 bases at V and 3 bases at J, with 12 bases in the middle. This CDR3 is built from 14 residues. The CDR3 is CASSFAENFYEQYF. Here the CDR3 DNA reads TGTGCCAGCAGTTTTGCCGAGAACTTCTACGAGCAGTACTTC. Combining the CDR3 with reference TRBV28 and TRBJ2-7 gives the whole variable domain DVKVTQSSRYLVKRTGEKVFLECVQDMDHENMFWYRQDPGLGLRLIYFSYDVKMKEKGDIPEGYSVSREKKERFSLILESASTNQTSMYLCASSFAENFYEQYFGPGTRLTVT.

This clonotype was counted between two and nine times. The chain couples TRBV7-9 to TRBJ1-1; 12 nucleotides agree with TRBD1. The J segment lost 4 bases and the V segment lost 4 bases, leaving 10 bases of the junction unmatched. The CDR3 length is 17 residues. Looked up from germline, CDR1 is SEHNR and CDR2 is FQNEAQ (reference sequence). CDR3 in amino acids: CASSYGTGGLATTEAFF. The CDR3 DNA sequence: TGTGCCAGCAGCTACGGGACAGGGGGCCTGGCAACCACTGAAGCTTTCTTT.

At least ten counts were recorded for this clonotype. V is TRBV14 and J is TRBJ2-2; TRBD1 matches 7 bases. Germline CDR1 is SGHDN and CDR2 is FVKESK. This CDR3 comprises 15 residues. V lost 1 base to trimming and J lost 5 bases; unmatched junction nucleotides: 4. CDR3 coding DNA: TGTGCCAGCAGCCAAGTTGACAGGGAAACCGGGGAGCTGTTTTTT. Protein: CASSQVDRETGELFF.

This clonotype was observed at least ten times. The rearrangement uses TRBV12-3 or TRBV12-4 and TRBJ1-4; possibly TRBD1 for D (5 bases). The germline V and J ends were trimmed by 1 base and 11 bases, with 8 bases remaining between them. This CDR3 is built from 12 residues. The DNA of the CDR3 is TGTGCCAGCAGTTTAGATCCAGGGAAACTGTTTTTT. Its translation is CASSLDPGKLFF.

This clonotype was detected only a few times. The chain joins TRBV6-1 to TRBJ2-5; 10 bases line up with TRBD1. V lost 6 bases, J lost 5 bases, and 3 bases stayed unmatched. The CDR3 runs to 13 residues. Germline CDR1 and CDR2: MNHNS and SASEGT. The CDR3 DNA is TGTGCCAGCAGAGAGGACAGGGGGGAGACCCAGTACTTC. Amino acids: CASREDRGETQYF.

To note about this clonotype: A single base separates this from a much larger clone, so it may be a read error. The chain links TRBV2 to TRBJ2-5, with 8 bases lining up with TRBD1. V shed 1 base and J 3 bases; nucleotides not matched to a gene: 7. CDR3 length: 16 residues. Germline CDR1 and CDR2: SNHLY and FYNNEI. The CDR3 DNA is TGTGCCAGCAGTGAAGGGGGAGCAGGGGGCGAAGAGACCCAGTACTTC. This codes for CASSEGGAGGEETQYF.

The chain has TRBV24-1 and TRBJ2-5; D perhaps matches TRBD1 (6 bases). V dropped 7 bases and J dropped 5 bases, with 13 bases sitting between them. This CDR3 region has 13 residues. Germline CDR1 and CDR2: KGHDR and SFDVKD. DNA for the CDR3: TGTGCCACCAGCAGGGGCGGGTACGAGACCCAGTACTTC. Protein: CATSRGGYETQYF.

This rearrangement joins TRBV29-1 to TRBJ1-2; D is uncertain. The CDR3 has 15 amino acids. Trimming took off 7 bases at V and 2 bases at J, with 20 bases between the two ends. Germline V gene data show CDR1 as SQVTM and CDR2 as ANQGSEA. DNA of the CDR3: TGCAGCGCTGACCCGAGACCGAACCAAAACTATGGCTACACCTTC. It specifies CSADPRPNQNYGYTF.

This clonotype was seen repeatedly, ten times or more. The V call is TRBV7-2, the J call TRBJ2-3, with D perhaps matching TRBD1 or TRBD2 (5 bases each). CDR3 size: 16 residues. V lost 5 bases and J 0 bases, leaving 15 bases between the germline ends. Per germline, CDR1 SGHTA and CDR2 FQGNSA. The CDR3 bases are TGTGCCAGCAGCGGCTTGGGGCCGGGAAGCACAGATACGCAGTATTTT. This gives the protein CASSGLGPGSTDTQYF.

Points on this clonotype: A much larger clone sits a single nucleotide away, making a read error possible. This rearrangement joins TRBV29-1 to TRBJ2-1; TRBD1 aligns across 10 bases. The CDR3 contains 14 residues. Germline V lookup: CDR1 SQVTM, CDR2 ANQGSEA. V was clipped by 3 bases and J by 8 bases; unmatched bases: 7. The DNA for the CDR3 is TGCAGCGTTGATGAATTCGGGACAGGGGATGAGCAGTTCTTC. Translation: CSVDEFGTGDEQFF.

Concerning this clonotype: A read error is possible here, since a much larger clone lies one base away. The V call is TRBV28, the J call TRBJ2-3; 9 bases fit TRBD1. Germline V CDR1 and CDR2: MDHEN, SYDVKM. The CDR3 consists of 14 residues. The CDR3 reads CVSKGQGTTDTQYF. The CDR3 coding sequence is TGTGTCAGCAAGGGACAGGGAACCACAGATACGCAGTATTTT.

This clonotype was counted between two and nine times. This chain joins TRBV4-1 and TRBJ2-1; 9 nucleotides align to TRBD1. Germline V gene sequence: CDR1 MGHRA, CDR2 YSYEKL. The CDR3 is made up of 16 amino acids. V lost 0 bases to trimming and J lost 6 bases; unmatched junction nucleotides: 6. The CDR3 nucleotides read TGCGCCAGCAGCCAAGATCGACAGGGGGTTTCCAATGAGCAGTTCTTC. Amino acid sequence: CASSQDRQGVSNEQFF.

The chain recombines TRBV6-1 with TRBJ1-1, with D possibly TRBD1 on 5 matching bases. V lost 4 bases and J 4 bases, leaving 10 bases between the germline ends. CDR1 MNHNS and CDR2 SASEGT come from the germline V gene. This CDR3 has 13 amino acids. The CDR3 reads CASSGRVGTEAFF. The DNA of the CDR3 is TGTGCCAGCAGTGGCAGGGTAGGCACTGAAGCTTTCTTT.

This clonotype was seen ten or more times. V usage is TRBV9 and J usage is TRBJ2-3, with 8 bases identical to TRBD2. The CDR3 loop spans 16 amino acids. With 0 bases clipped from V and 0 bases from J, the junction kept 3 bases outside the gene matches. The germline V gene encodes CDR1 SGDLS and CDR2 YYNGEE. This CDR3 is CASSVGTSSSTDTQYF. DNA for the CDR3: TGTGCCAGCAGCGTAGGGACTAGCTCAAGCACAGATACGCAGTATTTT.

This clonotype showed up many times. CDR3: CASSEFGGTETQYF. CDR3 nucleotides: TGTGCCAGCAGTGAATTCGGGGGCACAGAGACCCAGTACTTC. The V call is TRBV25-1, the J call TRBJ2-5, with D possibly called TRBD1 or TRBD2 (6 bases each). Trimming stripped 1 base from V and 4 bases from J, with 10 bases between. Germline values: CDR1 MGHDK, CDR2 SYGVNS. This CDR3 comprises 14 residues.

This clonotype was found a few times. The chain joins TRBV11-2 to TRBJ1-2; a weak D match, TRBD1 (6 bases). This CDR3 spans 15 amino acids. Germline V CDR1 and CDR2: SGHAT, FQNNGV. Trimming shortened V by 1 base and J by 2 bases, and 11 bases separated the two germline ends. Here the CDR3 DNA reads TGTGCCAGCAGCTTAGCGGGGGCCGGAAACTATGGCTACACCTTC. Its protein is CASSLAGAGNYGYTF.

In this sample, this clonotype turned up many times. J is TRBJ1-1 and V is TRBV12-3 or TRBV12-4; 8 nucleotides agree with TRBD1. The CDR3 is 15 amino acids. Trimming at V came to 3 bases and at J to 4 bases, leaving 7 bases not matched to a gene. CDR3 residues: CASSLGYGQGTEAFF. CDR3 bases: TGTGCCAGCAGTTTGGGATATGGACAGGGCACTGAAGCTTTCTTT.

Notes on this clonotype: This clone may be a read error of a much larger clone one base away. V is TRBV7-9 and J is TRBJ2-2, with D perhaps matching TRBD2 (5 bases). The V gene's germline CDR1 is SEHNR and CDR2 FQNEAQ (reference sequence). The CDR3 consists of 13 residues. The CDR3 is CASSFSNTGELLF. CDR3 nucleotide sequence: TGTGCCAGCAGCTTCTCTAACACCGGGGAGCTGCTTTTT.

The V and J genes are TRBV7-9 and TRBJ2-3; D remains ambiguous. V was pared by 8 bases and J by 0 bases, with 9 bases between. This CDR3 region has 13 residues. CDR1 and CDR2 from the germline V gene are SEHNR and FQNEAQ (reference sequence). The CDR3: CASLPTSTDTQYF. CDR3 nucleotide sequence: TGTGCCAGCCTACCCACTAGCACAGATACGCAGTATTTT.